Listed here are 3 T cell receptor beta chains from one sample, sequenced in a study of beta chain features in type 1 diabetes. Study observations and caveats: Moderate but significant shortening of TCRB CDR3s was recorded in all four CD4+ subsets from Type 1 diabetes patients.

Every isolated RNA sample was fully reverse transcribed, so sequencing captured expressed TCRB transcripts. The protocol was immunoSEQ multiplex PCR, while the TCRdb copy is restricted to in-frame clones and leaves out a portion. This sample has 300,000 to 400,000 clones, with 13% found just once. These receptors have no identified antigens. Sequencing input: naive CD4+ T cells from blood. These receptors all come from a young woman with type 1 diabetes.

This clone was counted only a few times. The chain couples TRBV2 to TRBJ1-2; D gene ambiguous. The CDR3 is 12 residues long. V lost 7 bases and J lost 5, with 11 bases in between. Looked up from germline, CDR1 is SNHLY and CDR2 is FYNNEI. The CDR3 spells CASTAQKYGYTF. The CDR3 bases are TGTGCCAGCACCGCCCAGAAATATGGCTACACCTTC.

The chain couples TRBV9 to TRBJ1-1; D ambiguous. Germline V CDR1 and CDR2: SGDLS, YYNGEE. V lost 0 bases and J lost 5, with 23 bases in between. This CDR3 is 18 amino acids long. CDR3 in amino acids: CASSVDMRRSSSLTEAFF. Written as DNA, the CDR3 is TGTGCCAGCAGCGTAGATATGAGGAGATCCTCGTCCCTTACTGAAGCTTTCTTT.

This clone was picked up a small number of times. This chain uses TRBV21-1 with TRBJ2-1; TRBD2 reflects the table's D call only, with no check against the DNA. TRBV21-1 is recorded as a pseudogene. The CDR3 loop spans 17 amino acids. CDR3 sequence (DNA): TGTGCCAGCAGCAAAGCGAGGAGCGGGAGTATCTACAATGAGCAGTTCTTC. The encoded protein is CASSKARSGSIYNEQFF.